This TCR beta chain came from a study of identical twins. General study findings and limits: It was possible that invariant MAIT and iNKT cells partly confounded the zero-insertion analyses.

The CDR3 spans 18 residues. Germline-derived CDR1 and CDR2 are DFQATT and SNEGSKA (reference sequence). With V trimmed by 0 bases and J by 3 bases, 14 bases remained unmatched. It was template switching that added a universal primer site, and there were unique molecular identifiers on the cDNA. One entry per CDR3 protein results from TCRdb running MiXCR on the 5' RACE reads. The data show 1.5 million to 2 million distinct CDR3 sequences, roughly 35% seen once. About this clonotype itself: No antigen is known for it.

V gene TRBV20-1 combines with J gene TRBJ2-1, with TRBD2 matching over 7 bases. This clonotype originated in a newborn girl in good health. Sequencing was performed on cord blood. The CDR3 loop reads CSARDGSTSRYLYNEQFF. The CDR3 nucleotides are TGCAGTGCTAGAGATGGTTCGACTAGCAGATACCTCTACAATGAGCAGTTCTTC.